This T cell receptor beta chain is from a study of cytomegalovirus exposure and HLA in healthy donors. The overall study: Early released data had tens of millions of unique TCRs, all coming from HLA-typed donors. Broader study findings: The presence/absence work took it that sequencing depth was about the same across donors.

V was clipped by 3 bases and J by 6 bases, with 14 bases between them. The CDR3 has 14 amino acids. Per the germline V gene, CDR1 is MDHEN and CDR2 is SYDVKM. A multiplex PCR was run with 60 Vbeta primers and 13 Jbeta primers. The repertoire was sequenced with immunoSEQ multiplex PCR; TCRdb's copy has only in-frame clones and lacks some. Of 150,000 to 200,000 clones in the sample, less than 90% were seen once. To note about this clone: Its antigen is undetermined.

The chain has TRBV28 and TRBJ1-2; D is uncertain. This TCR came from a man between 18 and 35 years old in good health and CMV-seronegative. The material sequenced was PBMCs. The CDR3 nucleotides are TGTGCCAGCAGTTTTTGGTTGCGTCGGGATGGCTACACCTTC. Amino acid sequence: CASSFWLRRDGYTF.